This is a list of T cell receptor beta chains from one sample in a study of blood T cell repertoires in COVID-19. The assay was immunoSEQ multiplex PCR, and TCRdb's table has in-frame clones only and misses some. The table has 140,000 to 150,000 clones, around 83% seen once. The sample taken for sequencing was PBMCs or T cells enriched from blood (not recorded which). The receptors derive from a woman aged 45-60 years who had been exposed to COVID-19. Each CDR3 is given without its conserved first and last residue. Not every row has a clone size; where given, it reads once, few, many or a size class.

>TRBJ2-7|-|TRBV4-3
ASSQDEEAYEQY
>TRBJ2-3|-|TRBV11-2
ASSFRGLGTDTQY
>TRBJ2-1|few|TRBV9
ASTANLVHNEQF
>TRBJ1-1|-|TRBV21-1
ASSSDTWDTMNTEAF
>TRBJ2-3|-|TRBV2
ASLAGLGTDTQY
>TRBJ2-3|-|TRBV30
AWKIGGKNTQY
>TRBJ2-7|-|TRBV14
ASSGGDRLYEQY
>TRBJ2-5|-|TRBV29-1
SVAPREAGEETQY
>TRBJ1-1|-|TRBV7-2
ASSLDRLSAEAF
>TRBJ2-7|-|TRBV25-1
ASSVGGSYFEQY
>TRBJ2-7|-|TRBV11-2
ASSPGLLVKRNEQY
>TRBJ1-5|-|TRBV6-5
ASRGQGSNQPQH
>TRBJ2-5|-|TRBV19
ASSHHTGGGETQY
>TRBJ2-3|-|TRBV7-6
ASSSRLAGGRGDTQY
>TRBJ1-1|-|TRBV7-2
ASSLRTGGTEAF
>TRBJ2-7|-|TRBV11-2
ASSLSRGAIYEQY
>TRBJ2-2|-|TRBV14
ASSQFVGTGELF
>TRBJ1-5|-|TRBV15
ATSRDFLGQPQH
>TRBJ1-1|few|TRBV12-3/TRBV12-4
ASVPGGGTEAF
>TRBJ1-2|-|TRBV5-4
ASSIDRESGYT